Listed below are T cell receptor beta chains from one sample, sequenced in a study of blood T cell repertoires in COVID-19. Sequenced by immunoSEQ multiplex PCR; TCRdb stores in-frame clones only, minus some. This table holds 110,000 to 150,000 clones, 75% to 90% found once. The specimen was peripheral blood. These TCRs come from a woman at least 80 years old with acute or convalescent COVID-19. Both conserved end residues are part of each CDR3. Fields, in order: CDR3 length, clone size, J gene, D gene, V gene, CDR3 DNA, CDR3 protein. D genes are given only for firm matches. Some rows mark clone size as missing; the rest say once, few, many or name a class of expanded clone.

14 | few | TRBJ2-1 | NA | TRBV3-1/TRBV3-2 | TGTGCCAGCAGCCCGTACTCGGGATACAATGAGCAGTTCTTC | CASSPYSGYNEQFF
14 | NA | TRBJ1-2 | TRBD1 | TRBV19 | TGTGCCAGTAGTGCACGGGACAGGCCGGGGGGCTACACCTTC | CASSARDRPGGYTF
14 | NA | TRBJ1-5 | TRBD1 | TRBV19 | TGTGCCAGTAGTACCACAGGGGGCCCTCAGCCCCAGCATTTT | CASSTTGGPQPQHF
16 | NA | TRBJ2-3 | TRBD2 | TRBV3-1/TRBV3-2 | TGTGCCAGCAGCCCGACTAGCGGGAGAACCACAGATACGCAGTATTTT | CASSPTSGRTTDTQYF
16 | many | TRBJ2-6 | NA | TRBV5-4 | TGTGCCAGCAGCTCGCACAGGGCCTCCGGGGCCAACGTCCTGACTTTC | CASSSHRASGANVLTF
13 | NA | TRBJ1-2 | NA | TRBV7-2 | TGTGCCAGCAGCCGACAGGCCCTAAATGGCTACACCTTC | CASSRQALNGYTF
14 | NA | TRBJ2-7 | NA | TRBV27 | TGTGCCAGCAGCCCCGAGGGGACATACTACGAGCAGTACTTC | CASSPEGTYYEQYF
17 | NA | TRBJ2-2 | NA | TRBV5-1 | TGCGCCAGCAGCTGGATACAGGTTCCCCCGAACACCGGGGAGCTGTTTTTT | CASSWIQVPPNTGELFF
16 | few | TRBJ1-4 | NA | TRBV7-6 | TGTGCCAGCAGCTTACAGGGGATTGCAACTAATGAAAAACTGTTTTTT | CASSLQGIATNEKLFF
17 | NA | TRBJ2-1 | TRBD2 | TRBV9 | TGTGCCAGCAGCGTGACACTAGCGGGAGTCTTAGGGAATGAGCAGTTCTTC | CASSVTLAGVLGNEQFF
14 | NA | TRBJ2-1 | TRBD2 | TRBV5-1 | TGCGCCAGTAACCCCCCCTGGGGGGGCAATGAGCAGTTCTTC | CASNPPWGGNEQFF
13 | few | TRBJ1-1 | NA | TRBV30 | TGTGCCTGGCACAGGGACATGAACACTGAAGCTTTCTTT | CAWHRDMNTEAFF
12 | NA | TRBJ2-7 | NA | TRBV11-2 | TGTGCCAGCAGCTTAGTCCGGTACGAGCAGTACTTC | CASSLVRYEQYF
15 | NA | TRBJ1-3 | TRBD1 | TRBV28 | TGTGCCAGCAGATCCCCGGGACAGCGAGGAAACACCATATATTTT | CASRSPGQRGNTIYF
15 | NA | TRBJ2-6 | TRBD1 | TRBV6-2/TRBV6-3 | TGTGCCAGCAGTCCAGGGGGCTCTGGGGCCAACGTCCTGACTTTC | CASSPGGSGANVLTF
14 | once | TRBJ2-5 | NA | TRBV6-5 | TGTGCCAGCAGAAAAACAGGGCCCCGGGAGACCCAGTACTTC | CASRKTGPRETQYF
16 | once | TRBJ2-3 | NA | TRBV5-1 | TGCGCCAGTGGGGCCGAATTCGGTGCTAGCACAGATACGCAGTATTTT | CASGAEFGASTDTQYF
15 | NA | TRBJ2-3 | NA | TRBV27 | TGTGCCAGCCGAACCCACCGCTATGTCGGAGATACGCAGTATTTT | CASRTHRYVGDTQYF
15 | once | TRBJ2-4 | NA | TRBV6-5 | TGTGCCAGCAGTTACTCGTCGCAGGGGAAAAACATTCAGTACTTC | CASSYSSQGKNIQYF
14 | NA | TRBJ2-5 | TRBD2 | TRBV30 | TGTGCCTGGAGGCCGGGACTAGCGATCGAGACCCAGTACTTC | CAWRPGLAIETQYF
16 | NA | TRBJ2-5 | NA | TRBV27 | TGTGCCAGCAGTTTAACAGGGCCGACAGGAGGAGAGACCCAGTACTTC | CASSLTGPTGGETQYF
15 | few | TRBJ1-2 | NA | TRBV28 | TGTGCCAGCAGTTTAGGTACTCGGGGGATCTATGGCTACACCTTC | CASSLGTRGIYGYTF
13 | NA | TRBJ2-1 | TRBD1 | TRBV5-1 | TGCGCCAGTAGGGACAGGGAAATAGGTGAGCAGTTCTTC | CASRDREIGEQFF
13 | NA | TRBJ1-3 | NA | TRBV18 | TGTGCCAGCTCAACGGGTGCAGGAAACACCATATATTTT | CASSTGAGNTIYF
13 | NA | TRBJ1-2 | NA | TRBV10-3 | TGTGCCATCAGTGGCGGGACGCACTATGGCTACACCTTC | CAISGGTHYGYTF
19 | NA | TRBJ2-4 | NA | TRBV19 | TGTGCCAGTAGTATTGGCGTAATAAAGCAAGCGATGGACAAAAACATTCAGTACTTC | CASSIGVIKQAMDKNIQYF
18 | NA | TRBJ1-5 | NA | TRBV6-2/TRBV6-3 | TGTGCCAGCACCCCACGTGGGCAGGGGTCTATTTATTATCAGCCCCAGCATTTT | CASTPRGQGSIYYQPQHF
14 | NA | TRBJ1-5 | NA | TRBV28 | TGTGCCAGCAAAGCCAGGAGGGGCAATCAGCCCCAGCATTTT | CASKARRGNQPQHF
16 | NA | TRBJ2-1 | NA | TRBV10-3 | TGTGCCATCAGGGAAGAGAGGAATAGTCAGGGCAATGAGCAGTTCTTC | CAIREERNSQGNEQFF
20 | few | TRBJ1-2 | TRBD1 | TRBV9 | TGTGCCAGCAGCGGTGGGACAGGGGGCCATAGTTCTCCCTCTTACTATGGCTACACCTTC | CASSGGTGGHSSPSYYGYTF
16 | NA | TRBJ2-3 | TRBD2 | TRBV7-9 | TGTGCCAGCAGACAGACTAGCGGGGGGTCCACAGATACGCAGTATTTT | CASRQTSGGSTDTQYF
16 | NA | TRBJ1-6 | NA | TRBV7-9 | TGTGCCAGCAGCCCCTCCAGCGGCATCTATAATTCACCCCTCCACTTT | CASSPSSGIYNSPLHF
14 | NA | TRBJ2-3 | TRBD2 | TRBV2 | TGTGCCAGCAGTGTCGGGAGGGGAAGAGATACGCAGTATTTT | CASSVGRGRDTQYF
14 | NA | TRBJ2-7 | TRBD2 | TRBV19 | TGTGCCAGTAGCCTCACTAGCGACCCCTACGAGCAGTACTTC | CASSLTSDPYEQYF
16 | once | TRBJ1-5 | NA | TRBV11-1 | TGTGCCAGCAGAGGAGAGGAGAAGACAGCAAATCAGCCCCAGCATTTT | CASRGEEKTANQPQHF
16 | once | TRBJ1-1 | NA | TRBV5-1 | TGCGCCAGCAGCTTGACTTCTCCGATATTGAACACTGAAGCTTTCTTT | CASSLTSPILNTEAFF
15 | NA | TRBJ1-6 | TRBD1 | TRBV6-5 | TGTGCCAGCACCCAGAGCGGGACAGGGGTTTCACCCCTCCACTTT | CASTQSGTGVSPLHF
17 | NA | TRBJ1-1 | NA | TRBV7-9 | TGTGCCAGCGGATCTCCCTCGGGAGGCCTGATGAACACTGAAGCTTTCTTT | CASGSPSGGLMNTEAFF
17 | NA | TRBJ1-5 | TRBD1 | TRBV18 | TGTGCCAGCTCACCCGTCTTCGGGACAGGGGGCGGGCAGCCCCAGCATTTT | CASSPVFGTGGGQPQHF
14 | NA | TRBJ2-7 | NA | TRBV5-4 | TGTGCCAGCAGGATCTTCGGGAGGGGGCGGGAGCAGTACTTC | CASRIFGRGREQYF
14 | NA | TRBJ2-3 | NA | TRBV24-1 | TGTGCCACCAGTGATGCGAAAGGAGGAGATACGCAGTATTTT | CATSDAKGGDTQYF